Listed here are 10 T cell receptor beta chains from one sample, sequenced in a study of blood T cell repertoires in COVID-19 (dated by TCRdb to about 2020). Library prep was done by the immunoSEQ multiplex PCR assay. TCRdb retrieved this table from immuneACCESS and kept in-frame rearrangements only. Not all clones are present; in checked studies, unresolved V genes account for under half, and no reason is known for the remainder. The sample data list 150,000 to 200,000 clones, and roughly 80% of these were observed just once. More than 4.5% of the sample is held by the ten biggest clonotypes. The sequenced sample was peripheral blood. These receptors all come from a woman aged 30 to 39 with acute or convalescent COVID-19.

The chain joins TRBV7-9 to TRBJ1-1, with 8 positions matching TRBD1. The CDR3 is made up of 13 amino acids. In germline, CDR1 is SEHNR, CDR2 FQNEAQ (reference sequence). Germline trimming cut 4 bases from V and 9 bases from J; bases unmatched to any gene: 7. The CDR3 loop is CASSSGQGDKAFF. Written as DNA, the CDR3 is TGTGCCAGCAGCTCCGGACAGGGAGATAAAGCTTTCTTT.

The genes are TRBV28 and TRBJ2-7, with a possible D match to TRBD1 (5 bases). V lost 4 bases and J lost 4, with 11 bases in between. This CDR3 has 13 amino acids. CDR1 is MDHEN and CDR2 is SYDVKM in the germline V gene. As DNA, the CDR3 is TGTGCCAGCAGTTCAAACCCAGGGTACGAGCAGTACTTC. It codes for CASSSNPGYEQYF. Looking up the rest from reference TRBV28 and TRBJ2-7 gives the full variable domain: DVKVTQSSRYLVKRTGEKVFLECVQDMDHENMFWYRQDPGLGLRLIYFSYDVKMKEKGDIPEGYSVSREKKERFSLILESASTNQTSMYLCASSSNPGYEQYFGPGTRLTVT.

This clone was observed a single time. The chain recombines TRBV19 with TRBJ2-5, with 8 positions matching TRBD1. Looked up from germline, CDR1 is LNHDA and CDR2 is SQIVND (reference sequence). The CDR3 is 14 residues long. Losses at the gene ends were 5 bases for V and 4 bases for J; bases not matched to a gene: 6. In nucleotides, the CDR3 is TGTGCCAGTAGTCTCGGACAGGGCCTAGAGACCCAGTACTTC. It yields the protein CASSLGQGLETQYF. Full variable domain (remainder filled in from reference TRBV19 and TRBJ2-5): DGGITQSPKYLFRKEGQNVTLSCEQNLNHDAMYWYRQDPGQGLRLIYYSQIVNDFQKGDIAEGYSVSREKKESFPLTVTSAQKNPTAFYLCASSLGQGLETQYFGPGTRLLVL.

The genes are TRBV14 and TRBJ2-7, with D tentatively TRBD2 (6 bases). Germline V CDR1 and CDR2: SGHDN, FVKESK. This CDR3 comprises 16 residues. The V and J ends lost 2 bases and 3 bases respectively, with 17 bases between them. Written as DNA, the CDR3 is TGTGCCAGCAGCCAAAGCTTTGGGGCGGACTACTACGAGCAGTACTTC. It encodes CASSQSFGADYYEQYF.

This chain joins TRBV20-1 and TRBJ1-1, with a possible D match to TRBD1 (5 bases). The CDR3 is 12 residues long. Deletions cut 3 bases from V and 1 base from J, with 6 bases between. Germline CDR1 reads DFQATT; CDR2 reads SNEGSKA (reference sequence). Here the CDR3 DNA reads TGCAGTGCTAGTACAGGGAACACTGAAGCTTTCTTT. It specifies CSASTGNTEAFF.

The chain carries TRBV5-8 and TRBJ2-3; 13 nucleotides agree with TRBD2. CDR1 is SGHTS, CDR2 YDEGEE, per germline. The CDR3 loop spans 16 amino acids. Trimming at V came to 3 bases and at J to 4 bases, leaving 5 bases not matched to a gene. Here the CDR3 reads CASSSAGLAGADTQYF. The CDR3, as DNA: TGTGCCAGCAGCTCCGCCGGACTAGCGGGAGCAGATACGCAGTATTTT.

The chain couples TRBV6-5 to TRBJ1-1; 7 bases are shared with TRBD1. CDR3 length equals 11 residues. V was pared by 6 bases and J by 8 bases, with 3 bases of the junction left unmatched. Germline lookup yields CDR1 MNHEY and CDR2 SVGAGI. This chain's CDR3 is CASRTGKEAFF. Written as DNA, the CDR3 is TGTGCCAGCAGGACAGGGAAGGAAGCTTTCTTT.

The chain employs TRBV4-2 and TRBJ2-1; the D gene is possibly TRBD2 (6 bases). Trimming left V 4 bases short and J 5 bases short, with 15 bases between. CDR3 length: 15 amino acids. CDR1 and CDR2 (germline): LGHNA, YNFKEQ. CDR3 in DNA: TGTGCCAGCAGCCTATCGAGACGCGGGAACAATGAGCAGTTCTTC. Encoded protein: CASSLSRRGNNEQFF.

This chain connects TRBV28 to TRBJ2-5, with 9 bases matching TRBD1. Losses at the gene ends were 5 bases for V and 4 bases for J; bases not matched to a gene: 14. The CDR3 totals 17 residues. Germline CDR1 is MDHEN and CDR2 is SYDVKM. Written as DNA, the CDR3 is TGTGCCAGCAGTATCCCCCGGCCGACAGGGGGGGGAGAGACCCAGTACTTC. Its translation is CASSIPRPTGGGETQYF.

This clone was recorded only once. V usage is TRBV7-8 and J usage is TRBJ2-5; the D gene is possibly TRBD2 (5 bases). The CDR3 consists of 14 residues. Trimming pared 5 bases from V and 3 bases from J, leaving 13 bases between. CDR1 and CDR2 from the germline V gene are SGHVS and FQNEAQ. CDR3 residues: CASSPGGEKETQYF. The CDR3 DNA follows: TGTGCCAGCAGCCCGGGTGGGGAGAAAGAGACCCAGTACTTC.